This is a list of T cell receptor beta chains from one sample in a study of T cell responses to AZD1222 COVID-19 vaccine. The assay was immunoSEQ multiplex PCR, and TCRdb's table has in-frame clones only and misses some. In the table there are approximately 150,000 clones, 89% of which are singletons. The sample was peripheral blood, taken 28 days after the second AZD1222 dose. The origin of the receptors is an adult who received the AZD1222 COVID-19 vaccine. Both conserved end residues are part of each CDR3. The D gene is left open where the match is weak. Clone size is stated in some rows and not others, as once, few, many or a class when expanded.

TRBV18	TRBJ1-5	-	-	CASSPPGQSLNQPQHF	TGTGCCAGCTCACCACCCGGACAGTCCCTCAATCAGCCCCAGCATTTT
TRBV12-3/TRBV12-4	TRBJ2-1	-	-	CASSRGDNEQFF	TGTGCCAGCAGTCGTGGTGACAATGAGCAGTTCTTC
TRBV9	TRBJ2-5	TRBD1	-	CPSSGQGGETQYF	TGTCCCAGCAGTGGACAGGGGGGGGAGACCCAGTACTTC
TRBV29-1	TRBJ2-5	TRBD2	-	CSVSGRTQYF	TGCAGCGTTAGCGGGAGGACCCAGTACTTC
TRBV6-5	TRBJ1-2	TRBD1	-	CASSRDRVNGYTF	TGTGCCAGCAGTCGGGACAGGGTCAATGGCTACACCTTC
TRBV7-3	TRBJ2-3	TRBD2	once	CASSLTFPPGGTDTQYF	TGTGCCAGCAGCTTAACCTTTCCCCCGGGAGGGACAGATACGCAGTATTTT
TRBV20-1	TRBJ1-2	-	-	CSASRQTYGYTF	TGCAGTGCTAGTCGCCAGACCTATGGCTACACCTTC
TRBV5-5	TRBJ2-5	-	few	CASSLVAAETQYF	TGTGCCAGCAGCTTGGTGGCAGCGGAGACCCAGTACTTC
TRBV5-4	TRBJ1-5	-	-	CASSKGGGGNQPQHF	TGTGCCAGCAGCAAGGGAGGGGGGGGCAATCAGCCCCAGCATTTT
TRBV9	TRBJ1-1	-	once	CASSGGGTEAFF	TGTGCCAGCAGCGGTGGGGGTACTGAAGCTTTCTTT
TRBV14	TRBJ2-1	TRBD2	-	CASSQGLAGDNEQFF	TGTGCCAGCAGCCAAGGACTAGCGGGGGACAATGAGCAGTTCTTC
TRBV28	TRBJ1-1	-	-	CASSRRSTEAFF	TGTGCCAGCAGCCGGCGGAGTACTGAAGCTTTCTTT
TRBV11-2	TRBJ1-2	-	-	CASSSQGFGYTF	TGTGCCAGCAGCTCACAGGGATTTGGCTACACCTTC
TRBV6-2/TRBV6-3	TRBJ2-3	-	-	CASSSPGTDTQYF	TGTGCCAGCAGCTCCCCGGGCACAGATACGCAGTATTTT
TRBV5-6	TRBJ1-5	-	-	CASSLLASRQPQHF	TGTGCCAGCAGCTTGTTGGCCAGTAGACAGCCCCAGCATTTT
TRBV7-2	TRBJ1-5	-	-	CASSVHPGRAGGSNQPQHF	TGTGCCAGCAGCGTCCACCCTGGACGGGCGGGGGGCAGCAATCAGCCCCAGCATTTT
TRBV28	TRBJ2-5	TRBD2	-	CASSSPRAGGGETQYF	TGTGCCAGCAGTTCCCCCAGGGCGGGAGGGGGAGAGACCCAGTACTTC
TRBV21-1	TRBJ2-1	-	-	CASSKSGRANEQFF	TGTGCCAGCAGCAAAAGCGGGAGGGCCAATGAGCAGTTCTTC
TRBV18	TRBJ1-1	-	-	CASSAHGGDTEAFF	TGTGCCAGCTCAGCCCACGGGGGGGACACTGAAGCTTTCTTT
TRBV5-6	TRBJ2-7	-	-	CASSAGTPREQYF	TGTGCCAGCAGTGCAGGGACCCCTCGGGAGCAGTACTTC
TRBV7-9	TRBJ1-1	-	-	CASSSSSNTEAFF	TGTGCCAGCAGCTCATCATCTAACACTGAAGCTTTCTTT
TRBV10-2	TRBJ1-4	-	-	CATRPGPVAVNEKLFF	TGCGCCACCCGCCCAGGGCCCGTGGCGGTTAATGAAAAACTGTTTTTT
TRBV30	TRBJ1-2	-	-	CAWSVRAGDGYTF	TGTGCCTGGAGTGTAAGGGCAGGGGACGGCTACACCTTC
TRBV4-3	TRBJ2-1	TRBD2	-	CASSQGSGRAWEQFF	TGCGCCAGCAGCCAAGGTAGCGGGAGGGCCTGGGAGCAGTTCTTC
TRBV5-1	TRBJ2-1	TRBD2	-	CASSRGLAGVYNEQFF	TGCGCCAGCAGCAGGGGACTAGCGGGAGTCTACAATGAGCAGTTCTTC
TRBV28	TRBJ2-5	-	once	CASSRSDRTQYF	TGTGCCAGCAGCCGCTCGGACCGGACCCAGTACTTC
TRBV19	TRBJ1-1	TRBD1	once	CASRGGQNAFF	TGTGCCAGTAGAGGGGGACAGAACGCTTTCTTT
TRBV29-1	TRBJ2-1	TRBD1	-	CSVDQQGEEQFF	TGCAGCGTTGACCAACAGGGGGAAGAGCAGTTCTTC
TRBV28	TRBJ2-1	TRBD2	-	CASSSTSGSSYNEQFF	TGTGCCAGCAGTTCGACGAGCGGGAGCTCCTACAATGAGCAGTTCTTC
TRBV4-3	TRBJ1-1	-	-	CASSAKGTANTEAFF	TGCGCCAGCAGCGCTAAGGGGACGGCGAACACTGAAGCTTTCTTT
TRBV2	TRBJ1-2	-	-	CASTRRASPIAGYTF	TGTGCCAGCACCCGTCGTGCGAGTCCTATTGCCGGCTACACCTTC
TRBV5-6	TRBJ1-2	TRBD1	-	CASGSKRTGEIFVDGYTF	TGTGCCAGCGGATCTAAAAGGACAGGTGAAATTTTTGTCGATGGCTACACCTTC
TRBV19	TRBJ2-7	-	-	CASSNHYEQYF	TGTGCCAGTAGTAACCACTACGAGCAGTACTTC
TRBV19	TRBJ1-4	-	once	CASSIPTEGNVRFF	TGTGCCAGTAGTATTCCGACAGAAGGAAATGTCCGTTTTTTT
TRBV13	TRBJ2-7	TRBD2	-	CASSYGRAEQYF	TGTGCCAGCAGTTACGGGAGGGCCGAGCAGTACTTC
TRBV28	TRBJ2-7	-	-	CASTERDRPYEQYF	TGTGCCAGCACAGAACGGGACCGGCCCTACGAGCAGTACTTC
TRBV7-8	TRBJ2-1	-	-	CASSGGTAIPNEQFF	TGTGCCAGCAGCGGAGGGACAGCGATTCCCAATGAGCAGTTCTTC
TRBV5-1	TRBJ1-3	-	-	CASSLGGSGNTIYF	TGCGCCAGCAGCTTAGGGGGCTCTGGAAACACCATATATTTT
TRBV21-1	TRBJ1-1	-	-	CASSPRTGKNTEAFF	TGTGCCAGCAGCCCCCGGACAGGGAAGAACACTGAAGCTTTCTTT
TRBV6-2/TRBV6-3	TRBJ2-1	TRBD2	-	CASSLTSGRAEQFF	TGTGCCAGCAGTCTGACTAGCGGGAGGGCTGAGCAGTTCTTC
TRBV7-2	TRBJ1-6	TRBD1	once	CASSPGQGLNNSPLHF	TGTGCCAGCAGCCCCGGACAGGGATTAAATAATTCACCCCTCCACTTT
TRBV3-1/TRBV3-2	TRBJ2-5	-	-	CASSQAGPYQETQYF	TGTGCCAGCAGCCAAGCGGGACCTTACCAAGAGACCCAGTACTTC
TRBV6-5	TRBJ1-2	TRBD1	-	CASSAGDRGYGYTF	TGTGCCAGCTCGGCTGGGGACAGGGGCTATGGCTACACCTTC